These T cell receptor beta chains were read from a single sample in a study of T cell responses to AZD1222 COVID-19 vaccine. The method was immunoSEQ multiplex PCR; TCRdb's version includes in-frame clones alone and lacks a portion of them. The table has 65,000 to 80,000 clones, 83% seen once. The specimen was peripheral blood, collected 28 days after the second AZD1222 dose. Every receptor here comes from an adult who received the AZD1222 COVID-19 vaccine. CDR3s include the opening cysteine and the closing phenylalanine or tryptophan. A D gene is named only where the DNA matches it firmly. Clone size appears in some rows only: once, few, many, or a class for an expanded clone.

clone_size	j_call	v_call	d_call	cdr3_aa	cdr3_nt
-	TRBJ2-7	TRBV27	TRBD1	CASSENRGLREQYF	TGTGCCAGCAGTGAGAACAGGGGGCTGCGCGAGCAGTACTTC
-	TRBJ2-7	TRBV1	-	CTSSQGSSGRSQYF	TGCACCAGCAGCCAAGGGAGTAGCGGGAGGTCACAGTACTTC
-	TRBJ2-3	TRBV6-5	TRBD1	CASRDSFTDTQYF	TGTGCCAGCCGGGACAGCTTCACAGATACGCAGTATTTT
-	TRBJ2-2	TRBV5-1	-	CASSYLGSSNTGELFF	TGCGCCAGCAGCTACCTCGGGTCTTCGAACACCGGGGAGCTGTTTTTT
once	TRBJ2-7	TRBV4-3	TRBD2	CASSPGTSGITEQYF	TGCGCCAGCAGCCCTGGGACTAGCGGGATAACCGAGCAGTACTTC
-	TRBJ1-2	TRBV28	-	CASRDVRDPPSYTF	TGTGCCAGCAGGGACGTAAGGGATCCCCCAAGCTACACCTTC
-	TRBJ2-7	TRBV4-1	TRBD2	CASSQGELAGSSYEQYF	TGCGCCAGCAGCCAAGGTGAACTAGCGGGCTCCTCCTACGAGCAGTACTTC
-	TRBJ2-6	TRBV5-1	-	CASSLGADTSGANVLTF	TGCGCCAGCAGCTTGGGCGCGGATACCTCTGGGGCCAACGTCCTGACTTTC
-	TRBJ2-1	TRBV7-3	TRBD2	CASSPGLAGAGEQFF	TGTGCCAGCAGCCCGGGACTAGCGGGAGCAGGCGAGCAGTTCTTC
-	TRBJ2-2	TRBV7-9	-	CASSWTDVNTGELFF	TGTGCCAGCAGCTGGACAGACGTGAACACCGGGGAGCTGTTTTTT
once	TRBJ1-2	TRBV25-1	TRBD1	CASKDRGEGYTF	TGTGCCAGCAAGGACAGGGGAGAGGGCTACACCTTC
-	TRBJ1-2	TRBV28	-	CASSLFGDSYGYTF	TGTGCCAGCAGTTTATTTGGGGATAGCTATGGCTACACCTTC
-	TRBJ1-5	TRBV24-1	-	CATSDPGVPSNQPQHF	TGTGCCACCAGTGACCCCGGGGTCCCGAGCAATCAGCCCCAGCATTTT
medium-sized	TRBJ2-7	TRBV5-1	TRBD1	CASSSRTGYEQYF	TGCGCCAGCAGCTCCCGGACAGGCTACGAGCAGTACTTC
-	TRBJ1-2	TRBV4-3	-	CASSQERDTRSYGYTF	TGCGCCAGCAGCCAAGAGCGGGACACCAGATCCTATGGCTACACCTTC
-	TRBJ2-7	TRBV7-2	-	CASSPLGREQYF	TGTGCCAGCAGCCCCCTAGGGCGCGAGCAGTACTTC
once	TRBJ1-1	TRBV28	-	CASTPDRSYTEAFF	TGTGCCAGCACCCCGGACCGTTCATACACTGAAGCTTTCTTT
-	TRBJ2-3	TRBV28	-	CASRDRGRGLNTDTQYF	TGTGCCAGCAGAGACCGTGGACGGGGACTGAACACAGATACGCAGTATTTT
-	TRBJ1-5	TRBV28	TRBD1	CASSVTGVIQPQHF	TGTGCCAGCAGTGTAACAGGGGTTATTCAGCCCCAGCATTTT
-	TRBJ1-5	TRBV7-2	TRBD1	CASSPRTGSNQPQHF	TGTGCCAGCAGCCCCCGGACAGGGAGTAATCAGCCCCAGCATTTT
-	TRBJ1-5	TRBV19	-	CASSTGHAGGNQPQHF	TGTGCCAGTAGTACCGGACACGCAGGCGGCAATCAGCCCCAGCATTTT
-	TRBJ1-6	TRBV10-3	-	CAISESLLHGDNSPLHF	TGTGCCATCAGTGAGTCCTTACTCCACGGAGATAATTCACCCCTCCACTTT
-	TRBJ1-2	TRBV2	TRBD1	CASGEQGTTNYGYTF	TGTGCCAGCGGGGAACAGGGGACCACTAACTATGGCTACACCTTC
-	TRBJ2-6	TRBV5-1	-	CASSLDGSGANVLTF	TGCGCCAGCAGCTTGGATGGGTCTGGGGCCAACGTCCTGACTTTC
once	TRBJ2-7	TRBV10-3	-	CAISESLLRSLSYEQYF	TGTGCCATCAGTGAGTCCCTACTACGGTCTCTCTCCTACGAGCAGTACTTC
-	TRBJ2-5	TRBV7-9	TRBD2	CASSPRSGRAVETQYF	TGTGCCAGCAGTCCCCGCAGCGGGAGGGCCGTGGAGACCCAGTACTTC
-	TRBJ2-3	TRBV19	TRBD1	CASSRLQGAISTDTQYF	TGTGCCAGTAGTAGGCTACAGGGGGCGATTAGCACAGATACGCAGTATTTT
-	TRBJ1-1	TRBV18	-	CASSNSDTREAFF	TGTGCCAGCTCAAACAGCGACACTAGGGAAGCTTTCTTT
few	TRBJ1-2	TRBV30	TRBD1	CAWSAQGAFGYTF	TGTGCCTGGAGTGCACAGGGGGCGTTCGGCTACACCTTC
-	TRBJ1-2	TRBV10-2	TRBD1	CASSEEGTGFVYGYTF	TGCGCCAGCAGTGAGGAGGGGACAGGATTTGTATATGGCTACACCTTC
-	TRBJ2-7	TRBV27	TRBD1	CASRRGLYEQYF	TGTGCCAGCAGGAGGGGGCTCTACGAGCAGTACTTC
-	TRBJ2-2	TRBV7-2	TRBD1	CASSFRTGSTGELFF	TGTGCCAGCAGCTTCCGGACAGGGTCCACCGGGGAGCTGTTTTTT
-	TRBJ1-1	TRBV7-2	-	CASSLEMNTEAFF	TGTGCCAGCAGCTTAGAGATGAACACTGAAGCTTTCTTT
once	TRBJ1-5	TRBV7-2	-	CASSSGHSNQPQHF	TGTGCCAGCAGCTCTGGACATAGCAATCAGCCCCAGCATTTT
once	TRBJ1-1	TRBV11-2	TRBD1	CASSPGGRTEAFF	TGTGCCAGCAGCCCAGGGGGCAGGACTGAAGCTTTCTTT
-	TRBJ2-7	TRBV7-9	TRBD1	CASSSRDRVYEQYF	TGTGCCAGCAGCTCGCGGGACAGGGTCTACGAGCAGTACTTC
-	TRBJ2-7	TRBV20-1	-	CSAEYTYEQYF	TGCAGTGCCGAATATACCTACGAGCAGTACTTC